Reported below is one T cell receptor (beta chain). The antigen remains undetermined. Germline V gives CDR1 SGHRS, CDR2 YFSETQ. Trimming stripped 4 bases from V and 4 bases from J, with 21 bases between. The CDR3 contains 16 residues. The source of the sample is a study of cytomegalovirus exposure and HLA in healthy donors. Study results and limitations: The study reported that TCR beta sequences accurately predicted HLA-A and HLA-B alleles in most subjects. Previously analyzed data showed that most TCR beta V segments were productive at a frequency of about 90% or about 30%.

The PCR made use of 60 Vbeta and 13 Jbeta primers. Sequenced by immunoSEQ multiplex PCR; TCRdb stores in-frame clones only, minus some. Of about 140,000 clones listed, roughly 82% are singletons. The origin of this receptor is a male donor in good health and CMV-seronegative. The rearrangement joins TRBV5-1 to TRBJ2-7; D is perhaps TRBD1 (6 bases). The sample was PBMCs. In DNA form, the CDR3 reads TGCGCCAGCAGCACGGAGAAGGGGGTGTCCGTATACGAGCAGTACTTC. Its translation is CASSTEKGVSVYEQYF.